This T cell receptor (beta chain) emerged from a study of blood T cells in healthy people across ages. Whole-study findings and limits: Naive T cell percentage strongly correlated with TCR beta diversity.

Every donor contributed 8 to 10 milliliters of peripheral blood by blood draw. Per-sample yields of isolated PBMCs were at least 6 million. The authors ran a second PCR of about 7 to 11 cycles using a sample-barcoded 5' primer and a J-beta primer mix. TCRdb reprocessed the 5' RACE reads with MiXCR, giving one entry per CDR3 protein. There are 700,000 to 1,000,000 distinct CDR3 sequences in the sample; roughly 44% occur only once, and about 21% lies in the top ten. V lost 0 bases and J 11 bases, leaving 19 bases between the germline ends. The CDR3 is made up of 14 amino acids. CDR1 and CDR2 (germline): DFQATT, SNEGSKA (reference sequence). Turning to this clonotype: Its antigen is undetermined. A much larger clone differs from this one at a single base, so this may be a read error.

The material sequenced was blood. The sequence was collected from a man aged 60 to 75 in good health. This rearrangement joins TRBV20-1 to TRBJ2-5; D could derive from TRBD1 or TRBD2 (5 bases each). The CDR3 DNA follows: TGCAGTGCTAGAGATAAGAGGGGTGGGCATGAGCAGTACTTC. Translation gives CSARDKRGGHEQYF.